A selection of T cell receptor beta chains follows, all from one sample in a study of cytomegalovirus exposure and HLA in healthy donors. TCRdb's table, derived via immunoSEQ multiplex PCR, lists solely in-frame clones and lacks some. The profile covers about 100,000 clones, with around two thirds appearing a single time and 3.8% taken by the ten largest. The sequencing sample was made of PBMCs. These receptor sequences come from a man aged 25-40 years in good health and CMV-seropositive. The CDR3 runs from the conserved cysteine through the conserved F or W. D genes are given only for firm matches. Where a row states a size, it is once, few, many or the class of an expanded clone; other rows omit it.

abundance,d_gene,v_gene,j_gene,len,CDR3nt,CDR3aa
-,TRBD2,TRBV7-8,TRBJ2-2,16,TGTGCCAGCAGGTGGGGGACTAGCGATTTTTCCGGGGAGCTGTTTTTT,CASRWGTSDFSGELFF
few,TRBD2,TRBV6-4,TRBJ2-3,15,TGTGCCAGCAGCGCGGGTAGCGGGGGCACAGATACGCAGTATTTT,CASSAGSGGTDTQYF
few,TRBD1,TRBV6-6,TRBJ1-1,12,TGTGCCAGCAGTTGGACAGGGTCGGTAGCTTTCTTT,CASSWTGSVAFF
-,-,TRBV7-2,TRBJ2-7,15,TGTGCCAGCAGCTTAACGCGGGGAAGCGGGTACGAGCAGTACTTC,CASSLTRGSGYEQYF
few,-,TRBV19,TRBJ1-6,13,TGTGCCAGTACAACGGACTGGAGGTCACCCCTCCACTTT,CASTTDWRSPLHF
-,-,TRBV18,TRBJ1-5,14,TGTGCCAGCTCACCCCAAGTAGGGGCTCAGCCCCAGCATTTT,CASSPQVGAQPQHF
-,-,TRBV2,TRBJ1-6,13,TGTGCCAGCACACAGGAGAACAATTCACCCCTCCACTTT,CASTQENNSPLHF
-,-,TRBV9,TRBJ2-2,15,TGTGCCAGCAGCACCTACAGGGCTAACACCGGGGAGCTGTTTTTT,CASSTYRANTGELFF
-,-,TRBV2,TRBJ1-1,13,TGTGCCAGCGGCCAATCGGGGTACACTGAAGCTTTCTTT,CASGQSGYTEAFF
few,TRBD1,TRBV7-2,TRBJ1-3,16,TGTGCCAGCAGCTTAGTTGAGACAGGGACTGGAAACACCATATATTTT,CASSLVETGTGNTIYF
-,-,TRBV6-5,TRBJ2-7,13,TGTGCCAGCAGAGGGGGTCTTTTCTCCGAGCAGTACTTC,CASRGGLFSEQYF
-,TRBD1,TRBV5-1,TRBJ2-2,16,TGCGCCAGCAGCCTATTGGGACAGGGAGGCACCGGGGAGCTGTTTTTT,CASSLLGQGGTGELFF
-,TRBD1,TRBV10-3,TRBJ1-5,13,TGTGCCATCAGGGGACAGGACAATCAGCCCCAGCATTTT,CAIRGQDNQPQHF
-,-,TRBV5-1,TRBJ2-3,14,TGCGCCAGCAGTTATACAGGGGGGGAAGATACGCAGTATTTT,CASSYTGGEDTQYF
-,TRBD1,TRBV6-1,TRBJ2-2,14,TGTGCCAGCAGTGACCAGGGGGCCCCCGGGGAGCTGTTTTTT,CASSDQGAPGELFF
-,TRBD2,TRBV9,TRBJ2-2,15,TGTGCCAGCAGCGGACTAGCGGGGGGGCCCGGGGAGCTGTTTTTT,CASSGLAGGPGELFF
-,-,TRBV27,TRBJ2-7,14,TGTGCCAGCAGTTTAACCGGGAGCCTCTCCGAGCAGTACTTC,CASSLTGSLSEQYF
few,-,TRBV4-1,TRBJ2-7,16,TGCGCCAGCAGCCAGCGCCTGCAGGGGGGCGGGTACGAGCAGTACTTC,CASSQRLQGGGYEQYF
-,TRBD2,TRBV19,TRBJ2-7,15,TGTGCCAGTAGCATTACTAGCGGACTCTCCTACGAGCAGTACTTC,CASSITSGLSYEQYF
-,-,TRBV28,TRBJ2-7,17,TGTGCCAGCAGTTTAAACCCGGCGGAGGGTTGGGGCTACGAGCAGTACTTC,CASSLNPAEGWGYEQYF
-,TRBD1,TRBV7-9,TRBJ2-7,13,TGTGCCAGCAGCGAGGGACAGGCGTACGAGCAGTACTTC,CASSEGQAYEQYF
-,TRBD2,TRBV5-4,TRBJ2-3,16,TGTGCCAGCAGCTCACTAGCGGGGGGGCCGGTGGGTACGCAGTATTTT,CASSSLAGGPVGTQYF
-,TRBD2,TRBV30,TRBJ2-5,14,TGTGCCTGGCGGGGGGGGGCATCCCAAGAGACCCAGTACTTC,CAWRGGASQETQYF
-,TRBD2,TRBV6-5,TRBJ2-5,15,TGTGCCAGCGGTCGACTAGCGGGGAGAGTGGAGACCCAGTACTTC,CASGRLAGRVETQYF
-,-,TRBV19,TRBJ1-2,11,TGTGCCAGTAGGGGCGCCTATGGCTACACCTTC,CASRGAYGYTF
-,-,TRBV6-1,TRBJ1-6,13,TGTGCCAGCAATCAGGGCCTCAATTCACCCCTCCACTTT,CASNQGLNSPLHF
-,TRBD2,TRBV9,TRBJ2-5,14,TGTGCCAGCAGCGTTAGCGGGGGGGAAGAGACCCAGTACTTC,CASSVSGGEETQYF
-,-,TRBV7-9,TRBJ1-2,17,TGTGCCAGCAGCTTATACGGCAGGGGCTTGGCTAACTATGGCTACACCTTC,CASSLYGRGLANYGYTF
-,-,TRBV11-1,TRBJ2-5,16,TGTGCCAGCAGCTTAAGCCCAGCGGGCTCCCAAGAGACCCAGTACTTC,CASSLSPAGSQETQYF
-,TRBD2,TRBV5-1,TRBJ2-1,18,TGCGCCAGCAGCTTGCCCTCCCAGCGGGGGGGCCTGTACAATGAGCAGTTCTTC,CASSLPSQRGGLYNEQFF
once,-,TRBV7-3,TRBJ1-2,15,TGTGCCAGCAGCTTACAGGGTCAGGTGAATGGCGGCTACACCTTC,CASSLQGQVNGGYTF
-,-,TRBV7-9,TRBJ1-4,16,TGTGCCAGCAGCCTAGGGGAGGGCGCAACTAATGAAAAACTGTTTTTT,CASSLGEGATNEKLFF
-,-,TRBV7-9,TRBJ1-5,15,TGTGCCAGCAGCTTATACGGGGATAGCAATCAGCCCCAGCATTTT,CASSLYGDSNQPQHF
-,TRBD2,TRBV6-5,TRBJ2-1,14,TGTGCCAGCAGACTAGCGGGGGCCTACAATGAGCAGTTCTTC,CASRLAGAYNEQFF
few,TRBD1,TRBV6-4,TRBJ1-1,15,TGTGCCAGCAGCCGGACAGGGGGCATGAACACTGAAGCTTTCTTT,CASSRTGGMNTEAFF
few,-,TRBV19,TRBJ1-6,15,TGTGCCAGTAGACGGGAGCCTCCCTATAATTCACCCCTCCACTTT,CASRREPPYNSPLHF
-,-,TRBV21-1,TRBJ1-1,17,TGTGCCAGCAGCCGCGAGCAGGGTCCTGGTGTTGGCACTGAAGCTTTCTTT,CASSREQGPGVGTEAFF